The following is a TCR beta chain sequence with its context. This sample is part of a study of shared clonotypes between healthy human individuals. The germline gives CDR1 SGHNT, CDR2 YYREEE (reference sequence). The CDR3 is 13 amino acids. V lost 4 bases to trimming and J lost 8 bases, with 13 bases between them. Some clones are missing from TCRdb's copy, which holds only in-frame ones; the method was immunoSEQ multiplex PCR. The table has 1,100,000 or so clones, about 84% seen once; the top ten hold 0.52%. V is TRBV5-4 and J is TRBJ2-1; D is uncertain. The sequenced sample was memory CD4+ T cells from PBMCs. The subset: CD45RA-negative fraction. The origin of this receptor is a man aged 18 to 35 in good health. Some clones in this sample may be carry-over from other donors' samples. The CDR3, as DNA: TGTGCCAGCAGCAGCTTGATAGTTGATGAGCAGTTCTTC. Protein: CASSSLIVDEQFF.